This TCR beta chain was observed in a study of blood T cells in healthy people across ages. The germline V gene encodes CDR1 MNHEY and CDR2 SMNVEV (reference sequence). CDR3 length: 17 amino acids. The trim removed 0 bases at V and 4 bases at J, leaving 10 bases unmatched. Sample-barcoded 5' priming and a J-beta primer mix drove a second PCR of about 6 to 11 cycles. Every cDNA molecule bore a tag from a template-switch adaptor containing 12 random nucleotides. MiXCR, run by TCRdb on the 5' RACE reads, gives a single entry per CDR3 protein. The sample records about 1.8 million distinct CDR3 sequences, roughly 50% being singletons.

Specimen: blood. This rearrangement joins TRBV27 to TRBJ2-7, with TRBD1 matching 9 bases. The clonotype was recovered from a woman aged 40 to 55 in good health. CDR3 residues: CASSLSFPGTGSYEQYF. CDR3 in DNA: TGTGCCAGCAGTTTATCGTTCCCCGGGACAGGGAGTTACGAGCAGTACTTC.